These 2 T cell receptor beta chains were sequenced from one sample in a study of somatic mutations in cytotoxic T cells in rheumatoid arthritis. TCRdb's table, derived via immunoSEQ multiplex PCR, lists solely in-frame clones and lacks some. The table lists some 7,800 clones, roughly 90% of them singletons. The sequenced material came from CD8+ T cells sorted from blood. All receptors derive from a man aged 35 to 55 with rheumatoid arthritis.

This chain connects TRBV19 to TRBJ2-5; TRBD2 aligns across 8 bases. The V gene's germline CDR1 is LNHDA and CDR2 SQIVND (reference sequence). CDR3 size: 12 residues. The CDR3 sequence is CAPGGILETQYF. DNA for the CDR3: TGTGCACCGGGAGGGATTTTGGAGACCCAGTACTTC.

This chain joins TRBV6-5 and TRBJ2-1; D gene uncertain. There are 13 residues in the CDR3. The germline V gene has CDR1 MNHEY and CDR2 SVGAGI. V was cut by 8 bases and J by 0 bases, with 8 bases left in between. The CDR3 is CASQVGSYNEQFF. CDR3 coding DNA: TGTGCCAGCCAGGTGGGCTCCTACAATGAGCAGTTCTTC.